The sequence of this T cell receptor beta chain was determined in a study of T cells in Graves' hyperthyroidism and ophthalmopathy. General study results and limits: Stable hyperthyroidism was told apart from ophthalmopathy by a model built on 13 V-J features.

Germline CDR1 reads DFQATT; CDR2 reads SNEGSKA (reference sequence). Trimming shortened V by 7 bases and J by 5 bases, and 22 bases separated the two germline ends. CDR3 length: 15 amino acids. RNA transcripts yielded amplified TCR beta CDR3 regions. First-round RT-PCR of the TCR CDR3 relied on the HTBI primer set. Each CDR3 protein gets one entry after TCRdb re-called the multiplex PCR reads with MiXCR. Found here are about 500,000 distinct CDR3 sequences, roughly 16% of them singletons; the top ten hold about 31%. This clonotype has a count of ten or more. Antigen specificity is unknown. The sample consisted of blood. The chain has TRBV20-1 and TRBJ2-3; D possibly corresponds to TRBD2 (6 bases). This TCR was sampled from a woman under 40 with Graves' ophthalmopathy. The CDR3 nucleotides are TGCAGTGTGAACGATCCGGGAGAGATGGTAGATACGCAGTATTTT. Translated: CSVNDPGEMVDTQYF.